Below are 5 T cell receptor beta chains sequenced from a single sample in a study of identical twins. Each CDR3 protein gets one entry after TCRdb re-called the 5' RACE reads with MiXCR. The sample includes about 190,000 distinct CDR3 sequences, approximately 16% of them seen just once. This sample also belongs to another study, concerning T cells expressing NK-cell markers.

The sample comprised CD8+ T cells sorted from blood. These receptors originate from a woman aged 18-29 years in good health.

This clonotype showed up many times. V and J are TRBV9 and TRBJ2-5; tentatively, D is TRBD1 or TRBD2 (5 bases each). Trimming took off 0 bases at V and 5 bases at J, with 11 bases between the two ends. Germline values: CDR1 SGDLS, CDR2 YYNGEE. There are 14 residues in the CDR3. CDR3 region: CASSVGGGPETQYF. The CDR3 nucleotides read TGTGCCAGCAGCGTAGGGGGCGGGCCCGAGACCCAGTACTTC.

This chain uses TRBV11-2 with TRBJ1-2, with 7 bases lining up with TRBD1. The germline V gene has CDR1 SGHAT and CDR2 FQNNGV. CDR3 length: 12 amino acids. Trimming at V came to 5 bases and at J to 5 bases, leaving 2 bases not matched to a gene. CDR3: CASSQGVYGYTF. Here the CDR3 DNA reads TGTGCCAGCAGCCAGGGGGTATATGGCTACACCTTC.

The V and J genes are TRBV9 and TRBJ2-3; no clear D gene. Deletions cut 2 bases from V and 0 bases from J, with 4 bases between. Germline V gene sequence: CDR1 SGDLS, CDR2 YYNGEE. The CDR3 runs to 13 residues. The CDR3 DNA sequence: TGTGCCAGCAGCGTTTCAAGCACAGATACGCAGTATTTT. Its protein product is CASSVSSTDTQYF.

This clonotype was found a few times. The chain recombines TRBV5-1 with TRBJ2-1; tentative D call: TRBD1 (5 bases). The V gene lost 3 bases and the J gene lost 11 bases, with 12 bases spanning the gap. Per germline, CDR1 SGHRS and CDR2 YFSETQ. The CDR3 covers 12 residues. CDR3 in amino acids: CASSSEQEKQFF. Here the CDR3 DNA reads TGCGCCAGCAGCTCAGAACAGGAGAAGCAGTTCTTC.

The chain joins TRBV4-3 to TRBJ2-2; D unresolved. This CDR3 comprises 17 residues. Trimming took 0 bases from V and 0 from J, leaving 11 bases between them. CDR1 and CDR2 from the germline V gene are LGHNA and YSLEER. CDR3 loop: CASSQDLPPSNTGELFF. The DNA for the CDR3 is TGCGCCAGCAGCCAAGATCTGCCCCCTTCGAACACCGGGGAGCTGTTTTTT.